This T cell receptor beta chain was documented in a study of T-cell reconstitution after alpha-beta-depleted transplantation in children. Per the germline V gene, CDR1 is SNHLY and CDR2 is FYNNEI. The CDR3 contains 18 residues. V was pared by 6 bases and J by 2 bases, with 14 bases of the junction left unmatched. This clonotype was observed many times. This sample's TCRbeta library carried unique molecular identifier barcodes. Each CDR3 protein is one row after TCRdb ran MiXCR on the PCR reads. The table lists approximately 400,000 distinct CDR3 sequences, about 11% of them singletons. The TCR comes from a human donor who donated a stem cell graft to a child with acute myeloid leukemia. The chain joins TRBV2 to TRBJ2-1; TRBD2 aligns across 9 bases. The sample consisted of PBMCs from the stem cell graft donor, taken from the stem cell graft. The CDR3 protein is CASSGTVASGDTYNEQFF. CDR3 DNA sequence: TGTGCCAGCAGCGGCACCGTGGCTAGCGGGGATACCTACAATGAGCAGTTCTTC.